The rows below give T cell receptor beta chains drawn from one sample of a study of cytomegalovirus exposure and HLA in healthy donors. Libraries were prepared by immunoSEQ multiplex PCR; TCRdb keeps only in-frame clonotypes and omits some of them. In the table there are around 140,000 clones, 70% to 80% of which are singletons. The sample taken for sequencing was PBMCs. Every receptor here comes from a woman in her sixties or seventies in good health and CMV-seronegative. The CDR3 runs from the conserved cysteine through the conserved F or W. D genes are given only for firm matches. The size entry is marked missing in some rows and otherwise reads once, few, many or a size class.

J | D | size | V | DNA | CDR3
TRBJ2-5 | TRBD2 | . | TRBV2 | TGTGCCAGCAGCGTTGGAGGTAGCGGGCCTTTACAAGAGACCCAGTACTTC | CASSVGGSGPLQETQYF
TRBJ1-4 | TRBD1 | few | TRBV6-5 | TGTGCCAGCGAAATGGGACAGGGGTATGAAAAACTGTTTTTT | CASEMGQGYEKLFF
TRBJ1-1 | . | . | TRBV6-1 | TGTGCCAGCAGTGAACACGGGGGGCTTGTCACTGAAGCTTTCTTT | CASSEHGGLVTEAFF
TRBJ1-1 | . | . | TRBV28 | TGTGCCAGCAGTTACAGGAACACTGAAGCTTTCTTT | CASSYRNTEAFF
TRBJ2-1 | TRBD2 | few | TRBV25-1 | TGTGCCAGCAGTGAATGGAGAAGCGGGAGTAGCGATGAGCAGTTCTTC | CASSEWRSGSSDEQFF
TRBJ1-3 | . | once | TRBV7-2 | TGTGCCAGCAGCTCCTTCAGGGAAAACACCATATATTTT | CASSSFRENTIYF
TRBJ1-1 | . | . | TRBV28 | TGTGCCAGCAGGGGGCCGTATCCCGGTGAAGCTTTCTTT | CASRGPYPGEAFF
TRBJ1-2 | TRBD1 | . | TRBV19 | TGTGCCAGTAGTACGGGACAGGGTTCGGCGCGGGGCTACACCTTC | CASSTGQGSARGYTF
TRBJ2-7 | . | . | TRBV18 | TGTGCCAGCTCGTACGCGGCAGGGAACTACGAGCAGTACTTC | CASSYAAGNYEQYF
TRBJ1-2 | TRBD1 | . | TRBV14 | TGTGCCAGCAGCTCTCTACGGACAGGTGGCGGCTACACCTTC | CASSSLRTGGGYTF
TRBJ2-7 | TRBD2 | few | TRBV4-1 | TGCGCCAGCAGCCAAGACCGAACGGCGGGGGGGCCAATTAAGTACGAGCAGTACTTC | CASSQDRTAGGPIKYEQYF
TRBJ2-7 | . | . | TRBV7-9 | TGTGCCAGCAGCCCCGACAGGTATTACGAGCAGTACTTC | CASSPDRYYEQYF
TRBJ2-7 | . | . | TRBV2 | TGTGCCAGCAGTGAAGACAGGGTTCAGCTCGAGCAGTACTTC | CASSEDRVQLEQYF
TRBJ2-5 | TRBD1 | . | TRBV29-1 | TGCAGCGCGGGACAGGAATCCTTGGAGACCCAGTACTTC | CSAGQESLETQYF
TRBJ2-6 | . | medium-sized | TRBV25-1 | TGTGCCAGCAGTGCTTCGTTGCAGGACAACTCTGGGGCCAACGTCCTGACTTTC | CASSASLQDNSGANVLTF
TRBJ2-2 | TRBD2 | . | TRBV5-1 | TGCGCCAGCAGCTTGACTAGCGGAGGGACCGGGGAGCTGTTTTTT | CASSLTSGGTGELFF
TRBJ1-3 | . | . | TRBV19 | TGTGCCAGTAGTATACGGGTGGCAGACCTTTCCCCTCCGGGAAACACCATATATTTT | CASSIRVADLSPPGNTIYF
TRBJ2-7 | . | . | TRBV25-1 | TGTGCCAGCAGTGAATCCTCGGGTCCCCTACCGCAGTACTTC | CASSESSGPLPQYF
TRBJ2-3 | . | few | TRBV4-1 | TGCGCCAGCAGCCGAGCCTCAGCGACGGCCTCCGATACGCAGTATTTT | CASSRASATASDTQYF
TRBJ1-5 | TRBD1 | . | TRBV27 | TGTGCCAGCAGTTTAGGGAACCCGACAGGGGGCAAGCCCCAGCATTTT | CASSLGNPTGGKPQHF
TRBJ2-7 | TRBD1 | . | TRBV6-1 | TGTGCCAGCAGCTCGACAGGGGCTCCCTACGAGCAGTACTTC | CASSSTGAPYEQYF
TRBJ2-7 | . | . | TRBV29-1 | TGCAGCCCTCGCGGAATCCTCGAAACTTCCTACGAGCAGTACTTC | CSPRGILETSYEQYF
TRBJ2-5 | TRBD1 | once | TRBV6-6 | TGTGCCAGCAGTTACTCGGGGACAGGGGGCCAAGAGACCCAGTACTTC | CASSYSGTGGQETQYF
TRBJ2-7 | . | . | TRBV14 | TGTGCCAGCAGTCCAAGGGCGGGATTGGGTTCCTACGAGCAGTACTTC | CASSPRAGLGSYEQYF
TRBJ2-1 | . | . | TRBV7-9 | TGTGCCAGCAGCTTATCAGGTTTACGGTCCTACAATGAGCAGTTCTTC | CASSLSGLRSYNEQFF
TRBJ1-1 | TRBD1 | . | TRBV9 | TGTGCCAGCAGCGACCGGACAGGGCGGAACACTGAAGCTTTCTTT | CASSDRTGRNTEAFF
TRBJ2-5 | . | . | TRBV15 | TGTGCCACCAGCAGAGATCGAGGGCAAGAGACCCAGTACTTC | CATSRDRGQETQYF
TRBJ1-2 | . | . | TRBV27 | TGTGCCAGCAGTTTTGGGGGGGCCCTAGGCTATGGCTACACCTTC | CASSFGGALGYGYTF
TRBJ1-2 | . | once | TRBV19 | TGTGCCAGTAGCCCGATTCAGGTCCTTACATCATTTATCTATGGCTACACCTTC | CASSPIQVLTSFIYGYTF
TRBJ1-1 | . | . | TRBV5-4 | TGTGCCAGCAGCTTGGAGTCGGCTGAAGCTTTCTTT | CASSLESAEAFF
TRBJ1-1 | . | few | TRBV14 | TGTGCCAGCAGCCAATCGGGAAGAGAAGCTTTCTTT | CASSQSGREAFF
TRBJ2-3 | . | . | TRBV2 | TGTGCCAGCAGTGGCTCGAGGAATACGCAGTATTTT | CASSGSRNTQYF
TRBJ2-7 | TRBD2 | . | TRBV5-1 | TGCGCCAGCAGCTTACCCGGGACTAGCGGGACATACGAGCAGTACTTC | CASSLPGTSGTYEQYF
TRBJ1-2 | TRBD1 | . | TRBV5-1 | TGCGCCAGCAGCTTGTCGGGACAGGGGGTAATAGGCTACACCTTC | CASSLSGQGVIGYTF
TRBJ1-5 | . | . | TRBV9 | TGTGCCAGCAGCGCGGGGAATCAGCCCCAGCATTTT | CASSAGNQPQHF
TRBJ2-3 | . | . | TRBV7-2 | TGTGCCAGCAGCTTAGTCGGGGGAGCGTCCGGAGATACGCAGTATTTT | CASSLVGGASGDTQYF
TRBJ2-7 | . | . | TRBV27 | TGTGCCAGCAGTAGTCAGGTGCGCTCCTACGAGCAGTACTTC | CASSSQVRSYEQYF
TRBJ2-1 | TRBD1 | . | TRBV28 | TGTGCCAGCAGACTGACAGGGGCGATTAATGAGCAGTTCTTC | CASRLTGAINEQFF
TRBJ1-2 | . | . | TRBV19 | TGTGCCACCTCCTTTGTAGTCTATGGCTACACCTTC | CATSFVVYGYTF
TRBJ1-5 | . | . | TRBV27 | TGTGCCAGCAGCCCGGGGTTGAATCAGCCCCAGCATTTT | CASSPGLNQPQHF
TRBJ2-3 | TRBD2 | few | TRBV2 | TGTGCCAGCTCTCTAGCGGGGTCAGATACGCAGTATTTT | CASSLAGSDTQYF
TRBJ2-6 | . | . | TRBV7-3 | TGTGCCAGCAGCCCGAGGGAAACTGGGGCCAACGTCCTGACTTTC | CASSPRETGANVLTF
TRBJ2-3 | TRBD1 | . | TRBV6-1 | TGTGCCAGCAGCTGGACAGGGGTATCGGCAGATACGCAGTATTTT | CASSWTGVSADTQYF
TRBJ1-2 | TRBD1 | few | TRBV9 | TGTGCCAGCAGCGTAGCTGTATCCCGACAGGGCGGTGGCTACACCTTC | CASSVAVSRQGGGYTF
TRBJ1-2 | . | . | TRBV30 | TGCGCCTGGAGTCCCACGGGGGGTGCACGCTGTGGCTACACCTTC | CAWSPTGGARCGYTF
TRBJ1-6 | . | . | TRBV19 | TGTGCCAGTAGTCCCCCTCGGGGGAACCGGGCTTCACCCCTCCACTTT | CASSPPRGNRASPLHF